The rows below give T cell receptor beta chains drawn from one sample of a study of CD8 T cells in Susac syndrome. TCRdb used MiXCR to reprocess the immunoSEQ multiplex PCR reads, holding one entry per CDR3 protein. Among 170,000 or so distinct CDR3 sequences listed, approximately 93% were seen once. Sequenced sample: CD4+ T cells from PBMCs. Receptors originate from a human donor with multiple sclerosis. Both conserved end residues are part of each CDR3. Each record gives: D gene, V gene, J gene, clone size, CDR3 protein, CDR3 DNA. A D gene is named only where the DNA matches it firmly. Size values are once, few and many counts, or a class for expanded clones, and some rows have none.

D gene: .
V gene: TRBV2
J gene: TRBJ1-1
clone size: .
CDR3 protein: CASSEMGGNTEAFF
CDR3 DNA: TGTGCCAGCAGTGAGATGGGGGGGAACACTGAAGCTTTCTTT

D gene: TRBD1
V gene: TRBV4-1
J gene: TRBJ2-2
clone size: .
CDR3 protein: CASSQTGTGVTGELFF
CDR3 DNA: TGCGCCAGCAGCCAAACCGGGACAGGGGTCACCGGGGAGCTGTTTTTT

D gene: TRBD2
V gene: TRBV7-8
J gene: TRBJ2-3
clone size: .
CDR3 protein: CASSPRETAGVHF
CDR3 DNA: TGTGCCAGCAGCCCCCGCGAGACGGCGGGAGTGCATTTT

D gene: .
V gene: TRBV5-1
J gene: TRBJ1-6
clone size: .
CDR3 protein: CASRQDYNSPLHF
CDR3 DNA: TGCGCCAGCAGACAGGACTATAATTCACCCCTCCACTTT

D gene: .
V gene: TRBV12-3/TRBV12-4
J gene: TRBJ1-6
clone size: once
CDR3 protein: CASSLSLRSPLHF
CDR3 DNA: TGTGCCAGCAGTTTAAGTCTCCGTTCACCCCTCCACTTT

D gene: .
V gene: TRBV4-1
J gene: TRBJ2-1
clone size: .
CDR3 protein: CASSLARNNEQFF
CDR3 DNA: TGCGCCAGCAGCCTCGCTAGGAACAATGAGCAGTTCTTC

D gene: TRBD1
V gene: TRBV28
J gene: TRBJ2-1
clone size: .
CDR3 protein: CASSIWDRAGEQFF
CDR3 DNA: TGTGCCAGCAGTATTTGGGACAGGGCAGGCGAGCAGTTCTTC

D gene: .
V gene: TRBV30
J gene: TRBJ1-1
clone size: .
CDR3 protein: CAWSFRTEAFF
CDR3 DNA: TGTGCCTGGAGTTTCAGAACTGAAGCTTTCTTT

D gene: .
V gene: TRBV9
J gene: TRBJ2-5
clone size: .
CDR3 protein: CASSVNLGRETQYF
CDR3 DNA: TGTGCCAGCAGCGTAAATCTGGGACGAGAGACCCAGTACTTC

D gene: .
V gene: TRBV6-6
J gene: TRBJ2-5
clone size: .
CDR3 protein: CASSSSDGQETQYF
CDR3 DNA: TGTGCCAGCAGTTCGAGTGACGGCCAAGAGACCCAGTACTTC

D gene: TRBD2
V gene: TRBV5-4
J gene: TRBJ2-3
clone size: .
CDR3 protein: CASSSGTSDTDTQYF
CDR3 DNA: TGTGCCAGCAGCTCCGGGACTAGCGACACAGATACGCAGTATTTT

D gene: .
V gene: TRBV12-3/TRBV12-4
J gene: TRBJ1-2
clone size: .
CDR3 protein: CASSLMMGGYTF
CDR3 DNA: TGTGCCAGCAGTTTGATGATGGGGGGCTACACCTTC

D gene: .
V gene: TRBV10-3
J gene: TRBJ2-7
clone size: .
CDR3 protein: CAINEGGYEQYF
CDR3 DNA: TGTGCCATCAATGAAGGCGGCTACGAGCAGTACTTC

D gene: TRBD2
V gene: TRBV15
J gene: TRBJ2-1
clone size: .
CDR3 protein: CATSRAGVDEQFF
CDR3 DNA: TGTGCCACCAGCAGGGCGGGGGTGGATGAGCAGTTCTTC

D gene: .
V gene: TRBV19
J gene: TRBJ2-2
clone size: once
CDR3 protein: CATRQINTGELFF
CDR3 DNA: TGTGCCACTCGACAGATAAACACCGGGGAGCTGTTTTTT

D gene: .
V gene: TRBV18
J gene: TRBJ2-4
clone size: .
CDR3 protein: CASSPALSPNIQYF
CDR3 DNA: TGTGCCAGCTCACCCGCCCTGAGCCCCAACATTCAGTACTTC

D gene: .
V gene: TRBV6-5
J gene: TRBJ2-3
clone size: .
CDR3 protein: CASSYPTGTSHTDTQYF
CDR3 DNA: TGTGCCAGCAGTTACCCGACCGGGACAAGCCACACAGATACGCAGTATTTT

D gene: .
V gene: TRBV24-1
J gene: TRBJ1-4
clone size: .
CDR3 protein: CAPQGPAEKLFF
CDR3 DNA: TGTGCGCCCCAGGGTCCCGCCGAAAAACTGTTTTTT

D gene: TRBD1
V gene: TRBV7-9
J gene: TRBJ2-5
clone size: .
CDR3 protein: CASSSDRGLGETQYF
CDR3 DNA: TGTGCCAGCAGCTCCGACAGGGGGCTTGGGGAGACCCAGTACTTC

D gene: .
V gene: TRBV29-1
J gene: TRBJ2-5
clone size: .
CDR3 protein: CSCSGITTGETQYF
CDR3 DNA: TGCAGTTGTTCCGGAATCACCACCGGGGAGACCCAGTACTTC

D gene: TRBD2
V gene: TRBV7-3
J gene: TRBJ2-1
clone size: .
CDR3 protein: CASSLRGSKRGSYNEQFF
CDR3 DNA: TGTGCCAGCAGCTTAAGGGGATCAAAGCGGGGATCCTACAATGAGCAGTTCTTC

D gene: .
V gene: TRBV13
J gene: TRBJ1-2
clone size: .
CDR3 protein: CASSLGSGGYTF
CDR3 DNA: TGTGCCAGCAGTTTAGGTTCGGGGGGCTACACCTTC

D gene: .
V gene: TRBV19
J gene: TRBJ2-1
clone size: .
CDR3 protein: CASSIAVYNEQFF
CDR3 DNA: TGTGCCAGTAGTATTGCGGTCTACAATGAGCAGTTCTTC

D gene: .
V gene: TRBV19
J gene: TRBJ1-1
clone size: .
CDR3 protein: CASSTRDTEAFF
CDR3 DNA: TGTGCCAGTAGTACGAGGGACACTGAAGCTTTCTTT

D gene: .
V gene: TRBV5-1
J gene: TRBJ2-3
clone size: once
CDR3 protein: CASSLEAGLDTQYF
CDR3 DNA: TGCGCCAGCAGCTTGGAGGCGGGTTTAGATACGCAGTATTTT

D gene: .
V gene: TRBV9
J gene: TRBJ2-7
clone size: .
CDR3 protein: CASSGGGLQGYEQYF
CDR3 DNA: TGTGCCAGCAGCGGGGGGGGGCTTCAAGGCTACGAGCAGTACTTC

D gene: .
V gene: TRBV3-1
J gene: TRBJ2-5
clone size: .
CDR3 protein: CASSQRVQETQYF
CDR3 DNA: TGTGCCAGCAGCCAACGGGTCCAAGAGACCCAGTACTTC

D gene: .
V gene: TRBV28
J gene: TRBJ2-7
clone size: .
CDR3 protein: CASSWGAQAAYEQYF
CDR3 DNA: TGTGCCAGCAGTTGGGGGGCACAGGCCGCCTACGAGCAGTACTTC

D gene: .
V gene: TRBV11-2
J gene: TRBJ1-1
clone size: .
CDR3 protein: CASSPLKGGTEAFF
CDR3 DNA: TGTGCCAGCAGCCCCCTGAAGGGAGGCACTGAAGCTTTCTTT

D gene: .
V gene: TRBV28
J gene: TRBJ2-5
clone size: .
CDR3 protein: CASSLGRYQETQYF
CDR3 DNA: TGTGCCAGCAGCCTGGGACGGTATCAAGAGACCCAGTACTTC

D gene: .
V gene: TRBV23-1
J gene: TRBJ2-7
clone size: .
CDR3 protein: CATITEDEQYF
CDR3 DNA: TGCGCCACAATCACCGAGGACGAGCAGTACTTC

D gene: .
V gene: TRBV5-4
J gene: TRBJ1-4
clone size: .
CDR3 protein: CASSFGGLEDEKLFF
CDR3 DNA: TGTGCCAGCAGCTTTGGGGGGTTGGAGGATGAAAAACTGTTTTTT

D gene: TRBD2
V gene: TRBV19
J gene: TRBJ2-5
clone size: once
CDR3 protein: CASSIRLAATETQYF
CDR3 DNA: TGTGCCAGTAGTATAAGACTAGCTGCGACAGAGACCCAGTACTTC

D gene: .
V gene: TRBV7-7
J gene: TRBJ1-1
clone size: .
CDR3 protein: CASSAPPNLNTEAFF
CDR3 DNA: TGTGCCAGCAGCGCCCCGCCGAACTTGAACACTGAAGCTTTCTTT

D gene: TRBD2
V gene: TRBV11-2
J gene: TRBJ2-2
clone size: .
CDR3 protein: CASSLAGLGGTGELFF
CDR3 DNA: TGTGCCAGCAGCTTAGCGGGACTAGGAGGGACCGGGGAGCTGTTTTTT

D gene: TRBD1
V gene: TRBV2
J gene: TRBJ1-2
clone size: .
CDR3 protein: CASIPQQGVTDGYTF
CDR3 DNA: TGTGCCAGCATTCCCCAACAGGGGGTAACGGATGGCTACACCTTC

D gene: .
V gene: TRBV29-1
J gene: TRBJ1-1
clone size: .
CDR3 protein: CSAKGQMNTEAFF
CDR3 DNA: TGCAGCGCAAAAGGCCAGATGAACACTGAAGCTTTCTTT

D gene: .
V gene: TRBV12-3/TRBV12-4
J gene: TRBJ2-2
clone size: once
CDR3 protein: CASSSNPGELFF
CDR3 DNA: TGTGCCAGCAGTTCCAACCCCGGGGAGCTGTTTTTT

D gene: .
V gene: TRBV15
J gene: TRBJ1-2
clone size: .
CDR3 protein: CATSRDSYGYTF
CDR3 DNA: TGTGCCACCAGCAGAGACAGCTATGGCTACACCTTC

D gene: TRBD1
V gene: TRBV3-1
J gene: TRBJ2-2
clone size: .
CDR3 protein: CASSLGQGWNTGELFF
CDR3 DNA: TGTGCCAGCAGCTTGGGACAGGGATGGAACACCGGGGAGCTGTTTTTT

D gene: .
V gene: TRBV12-3/TRBV12-4
J gene: TRBJ2-2
clone size: .
CDR3 protein: CATQGRMDTGELFF
CDR3 DNA: TGTGCCACCCAAGGACGGATGGACACCGGGGAGCTGTTTTTT

D gene: .
V gene: TRBV28
J gene: TRBJ2-7
clone size: .
CDR3 protein: CASSFKGSEQYF
CDR3 DNA: TGTGCCAGCAGTTTTAAAGGGTCCGAGCAGTACTTC

D gene: .
V gene: TRBV19
J gene: TRBJ2-7
clone size: .
CDR3 protein: CASRDHFHEQYF
CDR3 DNA: TGTGCCAGCCGGGACCACTTCCACGAGCAGTACTTC

D gene: .
V gene: TRBV25-1
J gene: TRBJ1-2
clone size: .
CDR3 protein: CASSPATGVGGYTF
CDR3 DNA: TGTGCCAGCAGCCCAGCGACGGGTGTGGGGGGCTACACCTTC

D gene: .
V gene: TRBV28
J gene: TRBJ2-6
clone size: .
CDR3 protein: CASSSPGSNVLTF
CDR3 DNA: TGTGCCAGCAGTTCCCCAGGAAGCAACGTCCTGACTTTC

D gene: .
V gene: TRBV4-3
J gene: TRBJ1-5
clone size: once
CDR3 protein: CASSQDVGYSNQPQHF
CDR3 DNA: TGCGCCAGCAGCCAAGATGTTGGGTATAGCAATCAGCCCCAGCATTTT

D gene: .
V gene: TRBV12-3/TRBV12-4
J gene: TRBJ1-6
clone size: .
CDR3 protein: CASRVSSYNSPLHF
CDR3 DNA: TGTGCCAGTAGGGTTAGCTCCTATAATTCACCCCTCCACTTT

D gene: TRBD1
V gene: TRBV5-1
J gene: TRBJ2-1
clone size: .
CDR3 protein: CASSLAGTGPYNEQFF
CDR3 DNA: TGCGCCAGCAGCTTGGCCGGGACAGGCCCCTACAATGAGCAGTTCTTC

D gene: TRBD2
V gene: TRBV12-3/TRBV12-4
J gene: TRBJ2-5
clone size: .
CDR3 protein: CASSPSGRVLETQYF
CDR3 DNA: TGTGCCAGCAGTCCTAGCGGAAGGGTTCTAGAGACCCAGTACTTC

D gene: .
V gene: TRBV7-2
J gene: TRBJ1-1
clone size: .
CDR3 protein: CASSLVWGAEAFF
CDR3 DNA: TGTGCCAGCAGCTTAGTTTGGGGGGCTGAAGCTTTCTTT

D gene: .
V gene: TRBV6-6
J gene: TRBJ2-5
clone size: .
CDR3 protein: CASSPSTEKETQYF
CDR3 DNA: TGTGCCAGCAGTCCCTCGACAGAGAAAGAGACCCAGTACTTC

D gene: TRBD2
V gene: TRBV5-1
J gene: TRBJ2-1
clone size: once
CDR3 protein: CASSLEGGRAGNEQFF
CDR3 DNA: TGCGCCAGCAGCTTGGAGGGCGGGAGGGCCGGAAATGAGCAGTTCTTC

D gene: .
V gene: TRBV7-9
J gene: TRBJ1-4
clone size: .
CDR3 protein: CASARGAGKNEKLFF
CDR3 DNA: TGTGCCAGCGCGAGGGGGGCAGGGAAAAATGAAAAACTGTTTTTT

D gene: .
V gene: TRBV9
J gene: TRBJ1-1
clone size: .
CDR3 protein: CASSVDPNPENTEAFF
CDR3 DNA: TGTGCCAGCAGCGTAGATCCGAACCCAGAGAACACTGAAGCTTTCTTT